Shown below are 18 T cell receptor beta chains from a single sample sequenced in a study of cytotoxic CD8 clonotypes in ibrutinib-treated CLL. TCRdb keeps only in-frame clones here, not all; method: immunoSEQ multiplex PCR. The table lists approximately 100,000 clones, more than 75% of them singletons. The sample consisted of PBMCs, taken after 12 months of ibrutinib treatment. These receptors came from a human donor with chronic lymphocytic leukemia.

The rearrangement links TRBV6-6 to TRBJ2-7; 8 nucleotides align to TRBD2. With V trimmed by 2 bases and J by 2 bases, 5 bases remained unmatched. Per the germline V gene, CDR1 is MNHNY and CDR2 is SVGAGI (reference sequence). The CDR3 consists of 15 residues. CDR3: CASSYKVAGTYEQYF. The CDR3 DNA is TGTGCCAGCAGTTACAAGGTAGCGGGGACCTACGAGCAGTACTTC.

This clone was found a few times. The chain uses TRBV11-2 and TRBJ1-2; weak D call: TRBD1 (5 bases). V was trimmed by 5 bases and J by 7 bases, leaving 17 bases between them. The CDR3 is 14 amino acids. Germline lookup yields CDR1 SGHAT and CDR2 FQNNGV. CDR3 nucleotides: TGTGCCAGCAGCCCCGTCCCTCGGGGCTGTGGCTACACCTTC. Its translation: CASSPVPRGCGYTF.

This rearrangement joins TRBV11-3 to TRBJ2-3; the D is unclear. The length of the CDR3 is 14 residues. Germline V gene sequence: CDR1 SGHNT, CDR2 YENEEA. V gave up 3 bases and J gave up 2 bases, with 9 bases separating them. The CDR3 loop reads CASSFRVLTDTQYF. The CDR3 region has the DNA TGTGCCAGCAGCTTCCGGGTCCTCACAGATACGCAGTATTTT.

The chain carries TRBV11-3 and TRBJ2-2, with D maybe TRBD2 (5 bases). V lost 2 bases to trimming and J lost 2 bases, with 9 bases between them. The CDR3 totals 15 residues. Germline CDR1 and CDR2: SGHNT and YENEEA. CDR3 protein: CASSLIGDNTGELFF. In DNA form, the CDR3 reads TGTGCCAGCAGCTTAATCGGGGATAACACCGGGGAGCTGTTTTTT.

The chain couples TRBV30 to TRBJ1-2, with TRBD1 as a possible D gene (5 bases). Germline loops: CDR1 GTSNPN, CDR2 SVGIG (reference sequence). Trimming left V 1 base short and J 4 bases short, with 10 bases between. CDR3 length: 13 amino acids. The CDR3 DNA follows: TGTGCCTGGAGTGCCAGGGCGGTCTATGGCTACACCTTC. This translates into CAWSARAVYGYTF.

Only a few counts were recorded for this clone. This chain links TRBV11-3 with TRBJ2-3; D may be TRBD2 (5 bases). The CDR3 sequence is 13 residues long. Deletions cut 4 bases from V and 10 bases from J, with 15 bases between. CDR1 is SGHNT, CDR2 YENEEA, per germline. CDR3 protein: CASSSLAGRAQYF. DNA of the CDR3: TGTGCCAGCAGCTCCCTAGCCGGGCGTGCGCAGTATTTT.

This clone is labeled medium-sized. The V and J genes are TRBV7-2 and TRBJ2-2; 9 positions match TRBD2. The junction had 2 bases not matched to a gene; V was cut back by 5 bases and J by 1 base. This CDR3 is 15 amino acids long. The germline V gene has CDR1 SGHTA and CDR2 FQGNSA. This chain's CDR3 is CASSVLAGNTGELFF. The CDR3 DNA reads TGTGCCAGCAGCGTACTAGCGGGGAACACCGGGGAGCTGTTTTTT.

The chain employs TRBV30 and TRBJ1-6; no clear D gene. From germline, CDR1 is GTSNPN and CDR2 SVGIG (reference sequence). Deletions cut 7 bases from V and 1 base from J, with 11 bases between. This CDR3 comprises 14 residues. For the CDR3, the DNA is TGTGCCTTGACCCGGGGATCCTATAATTCACCCCTCCACTTT. Translation: CALTRGSYNSPLHF.

The chain links TRBV15 to TRBJ2-1, with D tentatively TRBD1 (6 bases). The CDR3 covers 14 residues. V was cut by 0 bases and J by 9 bases, with 12 bases left in between. The V gene's germline CDR1 is LNHNV and CDR2 YYDKDF (reference sequence). DNA for the CDR3: TGTGCCACCAGCAGAGATATTGGGGGCGCTGAGCAGTTCTTC. It is translated as CATSRDIGGAEQFF.

This clone turned up a few times. The chain combines TRBV6-5 with TRBJ2-3; TRBD1 aligns across 7 bases. The germline gives CDR1 MNHEY, CDR2 SVGAGI. The CDR3 is made up of 16 amino acids. J lost 0 bases, V lost 1 base, and 4 bases had no gene match. The CDR3, as DNA: TGTGCCAGCAGTTACTATGAGGGGGCTAGCACAGATACGCAGTATTTT. It specifies CASSYYEGASTDTQYF.

This clone has just a few counts. The chain carries TRBV10-3 and TRBJ2-7; possible D gene TRBD1, 5 bases. This CDR3 has 12 amino acids. In germline, CDR1 is ENHRY, CDR2 SYGVKD. Trimming removed 3 bases from V and 2 bases from J, with 5 bases in between. The CDR3 protein is CAISEGAYEQYF. The CDR3 DNA follows: TGTGCCATCAGTGAAGGGGCCTACGAGCAGTACTTC.

V and J are TRBV18 and TRBJ2-7, with TRBD1 matching over 10 bases. Germline V gene data show CDR1 as KGHSH and CDR2 as LQKENI. The V gene end was trimmed by 3 bases and the J gene end by 6 bases; junction bases not matched to a gene: 8. This CDR3 spans 15 amino acids. The CDR3 loop is CASSPSRQGAGEQYF. The DNA of the CDR3 is TGTGCCAGCTCACCGTCTCGACAGGGGGCTGGCGAGCAGTACTTC.

The chain has TRBV7-3 and TRBJ2-2; unclear D gene. V was shortened by 3 bases and J by 7 bases, with 9 bases between the two germline ends. Germline V CDR1 and CDR2: SGHTA, FQGTGA. The CDR3 has 13 amino acids. CDR3 sequence: CASSFVFGGELFF. In nucleotides, the CDR3 is TGTGCCAGCAGCTTTGTGTTTGGCGGGGAGCTGTTTTTT.

The V call is TRBV29-1, the J call TRBJ1-4; 8 nucleotides agree with TRBD1. From germline, CDR1 is SQVTM and CDR2 ANQGSEA. After removal of 5 bases from V and 7 bases from J, the junction contained 15 bases not matched to a gene. The CDR3 has 16 amino acids. DNA of the CDR3: TGCAGCGTTTCCCCGGGGCAGGGGGCCGTAGGTGAAAAACTGTTTTTT. Residues: CSVSPGQGAVGEKLFF. Filled out from reference TRBV29-1 and TRBJ1-4, the complete variable domain reads SAVISQKPSRDICQRGTSLTIQCQVDSQVTMMFWYRQQPGQSLTLIATANQGSEATYESGFVIDKFPISRPNLTFSTLTVSNMSPEDSSIYLCSVSPGQGAVGEKLFFGSGTQLSVL.

The CDR3 bases are TGTGCCAGCAGTTTAACCATAAGGGGCAATCAGCCCCAGCATTTT. This sequence encodes CASSLTIRGNQPQHF. This chain connects TRBV28 to TRBJ1-5; D is ambiguous. The CDR3 is 15 amino acids. The germline gives CDR1 MDHEN, CDR2 SYDVKM. V lost 2 bases to trimming and J lost 2 bases, with 10 bases between them.

V and J are TRBV5-4 and TRBJ2-2; D unresolved. This CDR3 has 15 amino acids. Trimming cost V 0 bases and J 0 bases, with 6 bases left between them. Germline V CDR1 and CDR2: SGHNT, YYREEE (reference sequence). CDR3 sequence: CASSLAAANTGELFF. The CDR3 DNA reads TGTGCCAGCAGCTTGGCGGCAGCGAACACCGGGGAGCTGTTTTTT.

The rearrangement uses TRBV27 and TRBJ1-3; 7 bases align to TRBD1. CDR1 and CDR2 (germline): MNHEY, SMNVEV (reference sequence). The CDR3 length is 17 residues. Germline trimming cut 9 bases from V and 0 bases from J; bases unmatched to any gene: 14. For the CDR3, the DNA is TGTGCCAGTCACTGGGGACAGCCACACTACTCTGGAAACACCATATATTTT. As protein: CASHWGQPHYSGNTIYF.

The chain is built from TRBV19 and TRBJ2-1; TRBD2 is a possible D gene (5 bases). Trimming shortened V by 4 bases and J by 2 bases, and 15 bases separated the two germline ends. The CDR3 totals 16 residues. Germline CDR1 and CDR2: LNHDA and SQIVND (reference sequence). Here the CDR3 reads CASSRTRPGTYNEQFF. In DNA form, the CDR3 reads TGTGCCAGTAGTAGAACCCGACCCGGGACCTACAATGAGCAGTTCTTC.